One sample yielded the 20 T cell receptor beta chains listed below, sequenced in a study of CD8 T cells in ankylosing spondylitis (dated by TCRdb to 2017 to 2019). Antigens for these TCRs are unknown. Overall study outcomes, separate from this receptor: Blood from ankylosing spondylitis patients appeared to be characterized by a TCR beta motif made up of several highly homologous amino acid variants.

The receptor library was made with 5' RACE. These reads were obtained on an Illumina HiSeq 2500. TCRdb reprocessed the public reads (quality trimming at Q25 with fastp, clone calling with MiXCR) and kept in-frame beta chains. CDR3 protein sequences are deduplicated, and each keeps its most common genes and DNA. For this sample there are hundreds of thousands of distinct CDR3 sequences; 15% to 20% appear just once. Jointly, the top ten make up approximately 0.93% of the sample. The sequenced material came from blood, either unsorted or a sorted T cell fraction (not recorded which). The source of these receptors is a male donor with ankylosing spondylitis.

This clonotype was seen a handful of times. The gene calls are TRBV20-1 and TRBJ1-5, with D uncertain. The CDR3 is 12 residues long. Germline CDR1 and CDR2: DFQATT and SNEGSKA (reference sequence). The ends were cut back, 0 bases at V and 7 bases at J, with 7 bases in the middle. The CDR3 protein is CSARDNTQPQHF. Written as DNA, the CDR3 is TGCAGTGCTAGAGATAACACCCAGCCCCAGCATTTT.

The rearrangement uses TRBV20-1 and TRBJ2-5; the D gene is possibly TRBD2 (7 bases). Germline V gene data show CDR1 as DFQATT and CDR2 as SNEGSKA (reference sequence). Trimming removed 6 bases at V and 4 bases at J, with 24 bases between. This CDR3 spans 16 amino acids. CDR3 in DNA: TGCAGTGCCAGCCCGGGGTCGGGGGGCCAGGGAGAGACCCAGTACTTC. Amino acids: CSASPGSGGQGETQYF.

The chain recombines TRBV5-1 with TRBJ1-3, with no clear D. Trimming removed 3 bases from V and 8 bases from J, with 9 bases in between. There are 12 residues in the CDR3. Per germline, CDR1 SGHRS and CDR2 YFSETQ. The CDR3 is CASSSSRDTIYF. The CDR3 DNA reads TGCGCCAGCAGCTCGAGCCGGGACACCATATATTTT.

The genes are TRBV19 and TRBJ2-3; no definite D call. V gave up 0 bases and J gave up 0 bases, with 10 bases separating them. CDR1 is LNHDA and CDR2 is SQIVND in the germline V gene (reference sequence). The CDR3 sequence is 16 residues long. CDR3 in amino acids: CASSIDNKGSTDTQYF. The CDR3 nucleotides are TGTGCCAGTAGTATAGATAATAAGGGTAGCACAGATACGCAGTATTTT.

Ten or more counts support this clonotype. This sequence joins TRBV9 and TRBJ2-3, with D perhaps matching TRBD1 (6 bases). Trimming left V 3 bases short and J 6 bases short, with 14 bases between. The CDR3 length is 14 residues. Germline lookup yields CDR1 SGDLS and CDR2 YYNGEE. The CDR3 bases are TGTGCCAGCAGCGCAGTCGGACAGTCGGATACGCAGTATTTT. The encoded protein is CASSAVGQSDTQYF.

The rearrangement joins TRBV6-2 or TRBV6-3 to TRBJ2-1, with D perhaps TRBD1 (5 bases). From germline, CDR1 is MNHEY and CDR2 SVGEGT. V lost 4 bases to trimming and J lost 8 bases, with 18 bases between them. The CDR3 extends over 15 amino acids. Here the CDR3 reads CASSSRIGARDEQFF. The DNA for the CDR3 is TGTGCCAGCAGTTCCCGTATAGGGGCCCGGGATGAGCAGTTCTTC.

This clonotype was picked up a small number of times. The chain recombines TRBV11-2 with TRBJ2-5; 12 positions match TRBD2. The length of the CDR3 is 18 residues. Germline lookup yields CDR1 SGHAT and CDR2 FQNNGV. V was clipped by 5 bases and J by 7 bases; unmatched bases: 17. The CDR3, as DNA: TGTGCCAGCAGCCCACCCTATCGACTAGCGGGGGCTATTGGGACCCAGTACTTC. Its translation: CASSPPYRLAGAIGTQYF.

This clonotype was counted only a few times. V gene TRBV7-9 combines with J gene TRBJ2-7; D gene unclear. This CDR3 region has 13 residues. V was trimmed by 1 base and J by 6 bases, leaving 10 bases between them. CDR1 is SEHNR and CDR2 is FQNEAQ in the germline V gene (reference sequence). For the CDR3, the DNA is TGTGCCAGCAGCTTAGAGCCGATCTTCGAGCAGTACTTC. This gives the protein CASSLEPIFEQYF.

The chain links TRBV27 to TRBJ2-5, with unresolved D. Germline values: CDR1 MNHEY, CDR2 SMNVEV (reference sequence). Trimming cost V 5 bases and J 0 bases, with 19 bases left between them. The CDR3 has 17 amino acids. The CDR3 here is CASSKRPPSGYQETQYF. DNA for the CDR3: TGTGCCAGCAGTAAACGACCTCCTTCCGGGTACCAAGAGACCCAGTACTTC.

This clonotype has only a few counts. The DNA of the CDR3 is TGTGCCATCAGTTCAGGACTAGCTGGGGATGAGCAGTTCTTC. Translated, it gives CAISSGLAGDEQFF. The V gene is TRBV10-3, the J gene TRBJ2-1; 8 bases align to TRBD2. Germline CDR1 ENHRY, CDR2 SYGVKD. This CDR3 has 14 residues. V was clipped by 5 bases and J by 8 bases; unmatched bases: 8.

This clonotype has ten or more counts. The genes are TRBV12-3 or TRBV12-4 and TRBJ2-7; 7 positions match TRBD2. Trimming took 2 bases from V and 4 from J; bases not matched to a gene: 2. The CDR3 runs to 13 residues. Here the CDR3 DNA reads TGTGCCAGCAGTTTAAGCGGGAATTACGAGCAGTACTTC. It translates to CASSLSGNYEQYF.

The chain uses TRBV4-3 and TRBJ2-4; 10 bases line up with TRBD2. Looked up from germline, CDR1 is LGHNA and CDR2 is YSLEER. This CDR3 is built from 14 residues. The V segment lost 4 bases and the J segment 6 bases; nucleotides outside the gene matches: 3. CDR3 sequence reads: CASSRRLAGNIQYF. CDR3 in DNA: TGCGCCAGCAGCCGTAGACTAGCGGGAAACATTCAGTACTTC.

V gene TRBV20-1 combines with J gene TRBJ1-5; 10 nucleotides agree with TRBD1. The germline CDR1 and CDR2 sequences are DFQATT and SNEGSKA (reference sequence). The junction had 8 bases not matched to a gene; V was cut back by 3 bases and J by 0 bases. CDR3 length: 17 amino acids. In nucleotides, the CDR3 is TGCAGTGCTAGTGATGGGACAGGGGCGTATAGCAATCAGCCCCAGCATTTT. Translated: CSASDGTGAYSNQPQHF.

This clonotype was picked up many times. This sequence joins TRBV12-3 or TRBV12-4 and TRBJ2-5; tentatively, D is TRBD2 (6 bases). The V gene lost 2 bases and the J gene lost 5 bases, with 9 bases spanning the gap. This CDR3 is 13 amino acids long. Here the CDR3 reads CASSLLGRETQYF. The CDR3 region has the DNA TGTGCCAGCAGTTTACTGGGGAGGGAGACCCAGTACTTC.

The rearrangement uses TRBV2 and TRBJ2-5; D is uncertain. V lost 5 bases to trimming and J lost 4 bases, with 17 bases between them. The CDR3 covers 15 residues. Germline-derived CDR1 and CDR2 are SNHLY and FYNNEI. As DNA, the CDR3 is TGTGCCAGCAGTCCCGCTCAGGCTCCGGGAGAGACCCAGTACTTC. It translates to CASSPAQAPGETQYF.

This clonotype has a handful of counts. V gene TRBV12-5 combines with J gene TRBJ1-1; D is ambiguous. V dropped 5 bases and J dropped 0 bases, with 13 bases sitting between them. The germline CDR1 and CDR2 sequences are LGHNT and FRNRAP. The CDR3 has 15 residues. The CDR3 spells CASGLATVLNTEAFF. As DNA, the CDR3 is TGTGCTAGTGGTCTCGCGACGGTTTTGAACACTGAAGCTTTCTTT. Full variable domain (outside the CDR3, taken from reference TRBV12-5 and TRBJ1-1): DARVTQTPRHKVTEMGQEVTMRCQPILGHNTVFWYRQTMMQGLELLAYFRNRAPLDDSGMPKDRFSAEMPDATLATLKIQPSEPRDSAVYFCASGLATVLNTEAFFGQGTRLTVV.

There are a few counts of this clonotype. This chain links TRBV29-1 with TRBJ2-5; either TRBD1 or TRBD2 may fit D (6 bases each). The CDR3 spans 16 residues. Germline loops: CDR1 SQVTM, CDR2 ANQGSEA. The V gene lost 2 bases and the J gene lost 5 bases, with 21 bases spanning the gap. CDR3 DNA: TGCAGCGTTGAACCACGAGTAGGGGGGCAGTGGGAGACCCAGTACTTC. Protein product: CSVEPRVGGQWETQYF.

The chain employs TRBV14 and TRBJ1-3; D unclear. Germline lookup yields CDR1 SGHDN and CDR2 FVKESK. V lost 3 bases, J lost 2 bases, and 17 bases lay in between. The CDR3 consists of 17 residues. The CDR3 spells CASSQTAPGRAGNTIYF. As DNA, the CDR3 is TGTGCCAGCAGCCAGACGGCCCCGGGAAGGGCTGGAAACACCATATATTTT.

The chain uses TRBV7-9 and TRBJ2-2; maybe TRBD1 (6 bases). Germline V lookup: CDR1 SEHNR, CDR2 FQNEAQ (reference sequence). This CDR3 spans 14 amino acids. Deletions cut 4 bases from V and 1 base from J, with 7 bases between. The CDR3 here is CASSSTGNTGELFF. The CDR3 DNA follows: TGTGCCAGCAGCTCGACAGGGAACACCGGGGAGCTGTTTTTT.

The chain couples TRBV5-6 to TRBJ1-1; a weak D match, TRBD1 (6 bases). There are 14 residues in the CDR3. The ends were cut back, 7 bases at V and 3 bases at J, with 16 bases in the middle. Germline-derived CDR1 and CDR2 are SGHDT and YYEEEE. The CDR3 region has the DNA TGTGCCAGCGGACAGTTCGTCTCTTACACTGAAGCTTTCTTT. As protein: CASGQFVSYTEAFF.